A single count supports the clone carrying this TCR beta chain. What it binds is unknown. TCRdb keeps only in-frame clones here, not all; method: immunoSEQ multiplex PCR. In the table there are 80,000 to 85,000 clones, around 91% of which are singletons. These data belong to a study of graft-versus-host responses after intestinal transplantation. The overall study: Tacrolimus plus steroids were given to all recipients for two to three years, preceded by anti-thymocyte globulin induction.

The CDR3 loop spans 15 amino acids. Germline lookup yields CDR1 LNHNV and CDR2 YYDKDF (reference sequence). Trimming removed 1 base from V and 0 bases from J; junction bases left unmatched: 3. The starting material was unstimulated CD4+ T cells sorted from spleen or lymph node cells, obtained before intestinal transplant. The gene calls are TRBV15 and TRBJ2-7, with 7 bases aligning to TRBD1. The TCR comes from a human donor who received an intestinal transplant. The CDR3 sequence is CATSRGRDSSYEQYF. The CDR3 nucleotides read TGTGCCACCAGCAGAGGAAGGGACAGCTCCTACGAGCAGTACTTC.